The 14 T cell receptor beta chains below come from one sample, sequenced in a study of blood T cell repertoires in COVID-19. Sequencing used immunoSEQ multiplex PCR; TCRdb keeps in-frame clones, though not all of them. The repertoire consists of roughly 130,000 clones, with 86% occurring once and the leading ten covering 2% to 2.5%. The specimen was PBMCs or T cells enriched from blood (not recorded which). Every receptor here comes from a woman in her forties or fifties who had recovered from COVID-19.

The V gene is TRBV7-9, the J gene TRBJ1-3; D not certain. The CDR3 has 12 residues. The V gene lost 1 base and the J gene lost 7 bases, with 5 bases spanning the gap. Germline assignment: CDR1 SEHNR and CDR2 FQNEAQ (reference sequence). CDR3 in amino acids: CASSLEENTIYF. CDR3 bases: TGTGCCAGCAGCTTAGAGGAGAACACCATATATTTT.

The chain links TRBV2 to TRBJ1-2, with a possible D match to TRBD1 (6 bases). Trimming cost V 5 bases and J 5 bases, with 15 bases left between them. From germline, CDR1 is SNHLY and CDR2 FYNNEI. CDR3 size: 14 residues. This chain's CDR3 is CASSLGTSSYGYTF. The DNA for the CDR3 is TGTGCCAGCAGTTTGGGGACATCCAGTTATGGCTACACCTTC. Supplemented by reference TRBV2 and TRBJ1-2, the full variable domain reads EPEVTQTPSHQVTQMGQEVILRCVPISNHLYFYWYRQILGQKVEFLVSFYNNEISEKSEIFDDQFSVERPDGSNFTLKIRSTKLEDSAMYFCASSLGTSSYGYTFGSGTRLTVV.

The CDR3 DNA follows: TGCGCCAGCAGTTCTTTGACAGGGACCATGAACACTGAAGCTTTCTTT. It encodes CASSSLTGTMNTEAFF. This chain joins TRBV5-1 and TRBJ1-1; 7 bases match TRBD1. V lost 5 bases and J lost 0; bases outside the gene matches: 10. In germline, CDR1 is SGHRS, CDR2 YFSETQ. The CDR3 is 16 residues long.

The V and J genes are TRBV19 and TRBJ2-1; 13 nucleotides align to TRBD2. Germline CDR1 LNHDA, CDR2 SQIVND (reference sequence). Losses at the gene ends were 6 bases for V and 6 bases for J; bases not matched to a gene: 5. This CDR3 has 15 amino acids. The CDR3 nucleotides are TGTGCCAGTAGCCTAACTAGCGGGGGGGCCAATGAGCAGTTCTTC. Translating it yields CASSLTSGGANEQFF.

This chain connects TRBV11-2 to TRBJ1-1; 8 bases match TRBD1. The CDR3 spans 15 residues. Germline lookup yields CDR1 SGHAT and CDR2 FQNNGV. V lost 3 bases and J lost 7; bases outside the gene matches: 10. For the CDR3, the DNA is TGTGCCAGCAGCTTTCTCGGGCAGGGGGCGATTGAAGCTTTCTTT. Protein product: CASSFLGQGAIEAFF. Together with reference TRBV11-2 and TRBJ1-1, the CDR3 gives the full variable domain: EAGVAQSPRYKIIEKRQSVAFWCNPISGHATLYWYQQILGQGPKLLIQFQNNGVVDDSQLPKDRFSAERLKGVDSTLKIQPAKLEDSAVYLCASSFLGQGAIEAFFGQGTRLTVV.

The chain recombines TRBV5-4 with TRBJ2-2; 11 bases fit TRBD2. The J segment lost 3 bases and the V segment lost 2 bases, leaving 3 bases of the junction unmatched. The germline V gene encodes CDR1 SGHNT and CDR2 YYREEE (reference sequence). CDR3 size: 16 residues. The CDR3 nucleotides read TGTGCCAGCAGCTTTACTAGCGGGGGTTACACCGGGGAGCTGTTTTTT. This sequence encodes CASSFTSGGYTGELFF.

The V call is TRBV4-1, the J call TRBJ1-6, with a weak D call TRBD1 (5 bases). There are 16 residues in the CDR3. Germline V gene lookup returns CDR1 MGHRA and CDR2 YSYEKL. Trimming took 3 bases from V and 11 from J, leaving 20 bases between them. The CDR3 nucleotides are TGCGCCAGCAGCCACCTTACAGGATCCCCCTTCCCACCCCTCCACTTT. Translating gives CASSHLTGSPFPPLHF.

The V and J genes are TRBV6-5 and TRBJ1-1; D gene unclear. V was pared by 7 bases and J by 5 bases, with 11 bases between. CDR1 MNHEY and CDR2 SVGAGI come from the germline V gene. The CDR3 spans 12 residues. The chain's CDR3 is CASTRLETEAFF. The CDR3 bases are TGTGCCAGCACCAGACTGGAGACTGAAGCTTTCTTT.

This clone was observed a handful of times. The J gene is TRBJ2-7, the V gene TRBV28; 7 bases fit TRBD1. J was trimmed by 5 bases and V by 6 bases; bases with no gene match: 4. This CDR3 comprises 12 residues. Per germline, CDR1 MDHEN and CDR2 SYDVKM. This chain's CDR3 is CASSTGVHEQYF. The CDR3 DNA sequence: TGTGCCAGCAGCACAGGGGTACACGAGCAGTACTTC.

The genes are TRBV7-2 and TRBJ1-2; D is unresolved. This CDR3 contains 13 residues. Germline CDR1 is SGHTA and CDR2 is FQGNSA. Trimming took off 4 bases at V and 4 bases at J, with 10 bases between the two ends. Here the CDR3 reads CASSSGEGYGYTF. In DNA form, the CDR3 reads TGTGCCAGCAGCTCCGGGGAGGGCTATGGCTACACCTTC.

The chain recombines TRBV29-1 with TRBJ2-2; 12 nucleotides line up with TRBD2. This CDR3 is built from 16 residues. Trimming took 1 base from V and 5 from J; bases not matched to a gene: 5. Germline CDR1 and CDR2: SQVTM and ANQGSEA. The CDR3 sequence: CSVEGLAGGLTGELFF. In DNA, the CDR3 is TGCAGCGTTGAAGGTCTAGCGGGGGGGCTGACCGGGGAGCTGTTTTTT.

The rearrangement links TRBV7-2 to TRBJ2-5, with 12 bases fitting TRBD2. CDR3 length: 17 residues. Germline lookup yields CDR1 SGHTA and CDR2 FQGNSA. J lost 2 bases, V lost 3 bases, and 7 bases had no gene match. CDR3 in amino acids: CASSFRRTSGAQETQYF. The CDR3 coding sequence is TGTGCCAGCAGCTTCCGACGGACTAGCGGGGCGCAAGAGACCCAGTACTTC.

This chain uses TRBV7-9 with TRBJ2-5; 7 bases align to TRBD1. The germline V gene has CDR1 SEHNR and CDR2 FQNEAQ (reference sequence). The V gene end was trimmed by 5 bases and the J gene end by 5 bases; junction bases not matched to a gene: 11. CDR3 length: 15 residues. For the CDR3, the DNA is TGTGCCAGCAGCCCCAGAGGGGGCCTGATGGAGACCCAGTACTTC. It codes for CASSPRGGLMETQYF.

The chain couples TRBV2 to TRBJ2-3; 8 nucleotides line up with TRBD1. Per the germline V gene, CDR1 is SNHLY and CDR2 is FYNNEI. V lost 7 bases to trimming and J lost 4 bases; unmatched junction nucleotides: 7. The CDR3 runs 14 residues. Written as DNA, the CDR3 is TGTGCCAGCATAGGACAGGGAAAGGCAGATACGCAGTATTTT. Its translation: CASIGQGKADTQYF.